The entry below describes one TCR beta chain. No cognate antigen has been identified for it. The sample holds no much larger clone one base away, and base qualities are not on file. The data stem from a study of blood T cell repertoires in COVID-19 (TCRdb year 2020). For the wider study: Samples from collaborators originated in the United States, Italy and Spain and spanned both the acute and convalescent phases of COVID-19. The prospective study material was composed of cDNA or gDNA derived from T cells, B-cell-depleted T cells, or PBMCs. The samples were drawn from two sources: the first 160 participants of the ongoing ImmuneRACE study, and 1,200 or so subjects contributed by 6 global collaborators. Nearly every sample came with metadata listing a de-identified subject ID, COVID-19 status, age in years and sex. Where HLA class I and class II types were available, the types were taken from metadata supplied by the sample provider, not from assay-based typing. The dataset comprised deeply sampled blood TCRbeta repertoires from subjects exposed to, actively infected with, or recovered from COVID-19. The repertoires were made available in a free public database intended to serve as a resource for research on the immune response to SARS-CoV-2. General study outcomes and caveats: How much clinical and demographic metadata was included differed by source and by participant, and the metadata was provided uncurated.

One collaborating source in Seattle enrolled patients while the patients were actively infected and followed the patients over time throughout the course of disease. Collaborating institutions collected whole blood in K2EDTA tubes following their own protocols. Collaborator samples were shipped for TCRbeta analysis as frozen whole blood, isolated PBMCs, or DNA extracted from either sample type. CDR1 and CDR2 (SGDLS, YYNGEE) derive from the germline V gene. Measured from the cysteine to the phenylalanine, the CDR3 is 15 residues long. Only the CDR3 part of the read is kept: 45 bases, read in frame from the first base. V drops 0 bases and J drops 5 bases, leaving 14 bases in between. TCRbeta CDR3 regions were amplified from genomic DNA using the immunoSEQ Assay, a bias-controlled multiplex PCR. On the authors' methods: Nucleated cell counts per sample were estimated from amplification of reference gene primers within the assay. To quantify the absolute abundance of each unique TCRbeta CDR3 rearrangement, sequence reads were collapsed and filtered. Productive Simpson clonality was computed per sample as the square root of Simpson's diversity index over productive rearrangements. This is the immuneACCESS table as TCRdb keeps it, with only in-frame sequences that have V and J called. A part of the clones is gone; compared with another copy, unresolved V genes explain less than half, and the rest is unexplained. V, J and clone size were drawn from that table, and D and trimming were deduced from the DNA. The sample table records some 300,000 clones; 80% to 90% of these occur just once. The ten largest clones capture approximately 14% of the sample.

The rearranged segments are TRBV9 and TRBJ2-5, with no confidently assigned D gene. The sequence was collected from a woman between 65 and 79 years old with COVID-19, enrolled during active disease. The sample consisted of peripheral blood. The DNA sequence is as follows: TGTGCCAGCAGCGTAGTAGAAAACCCCCTGGAGACCCAGTACTTC. Translated, it reads CASSVVENPLETQYF. Beyond the CDR3, the reference TRBV9 and TRBJ2-5 genes provide the residues; the full variable domain reads: DSGVTQTPKHLITATGQRVTLRCSPRSGDLSVYWYQQSLDQGLQFLIQYYNGEERAKGNILERFSAQQFPDLHSELNLSSLELGDSALYFCASSVVENPLETQYFGPGTRLLVL.